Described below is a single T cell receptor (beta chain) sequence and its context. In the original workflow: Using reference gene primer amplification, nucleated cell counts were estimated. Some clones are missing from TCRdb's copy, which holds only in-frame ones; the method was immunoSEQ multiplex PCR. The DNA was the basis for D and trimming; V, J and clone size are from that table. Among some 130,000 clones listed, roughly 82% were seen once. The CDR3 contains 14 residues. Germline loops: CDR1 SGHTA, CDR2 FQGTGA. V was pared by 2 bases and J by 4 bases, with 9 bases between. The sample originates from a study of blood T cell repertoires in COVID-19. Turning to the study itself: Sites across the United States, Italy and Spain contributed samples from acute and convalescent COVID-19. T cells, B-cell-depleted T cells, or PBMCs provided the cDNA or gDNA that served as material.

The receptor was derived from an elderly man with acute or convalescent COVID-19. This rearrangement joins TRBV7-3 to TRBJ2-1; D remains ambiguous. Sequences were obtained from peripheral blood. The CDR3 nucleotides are TGTGCCAGCAGCTTATCCTCACTTTACAATGAGCAGTTCTTC. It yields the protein CASSLSSLYNEQFF.